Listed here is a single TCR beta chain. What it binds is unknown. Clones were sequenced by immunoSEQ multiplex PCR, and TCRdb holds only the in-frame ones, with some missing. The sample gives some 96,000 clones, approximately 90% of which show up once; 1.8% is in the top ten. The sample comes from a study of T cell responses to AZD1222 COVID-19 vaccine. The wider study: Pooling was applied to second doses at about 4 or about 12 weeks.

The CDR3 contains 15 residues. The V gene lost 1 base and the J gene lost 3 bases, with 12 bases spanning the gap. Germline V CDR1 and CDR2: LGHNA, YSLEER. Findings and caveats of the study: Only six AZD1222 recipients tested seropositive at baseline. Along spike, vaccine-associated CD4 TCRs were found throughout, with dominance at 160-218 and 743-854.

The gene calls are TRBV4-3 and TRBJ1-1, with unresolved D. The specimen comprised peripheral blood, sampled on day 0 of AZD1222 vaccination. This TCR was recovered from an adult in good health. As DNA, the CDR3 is TGCGCCAGCAGCCAAGTAAGGGTTGGGGACACTGAAGCTTTCTTT. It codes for CASSQVRVGDTEAFF.